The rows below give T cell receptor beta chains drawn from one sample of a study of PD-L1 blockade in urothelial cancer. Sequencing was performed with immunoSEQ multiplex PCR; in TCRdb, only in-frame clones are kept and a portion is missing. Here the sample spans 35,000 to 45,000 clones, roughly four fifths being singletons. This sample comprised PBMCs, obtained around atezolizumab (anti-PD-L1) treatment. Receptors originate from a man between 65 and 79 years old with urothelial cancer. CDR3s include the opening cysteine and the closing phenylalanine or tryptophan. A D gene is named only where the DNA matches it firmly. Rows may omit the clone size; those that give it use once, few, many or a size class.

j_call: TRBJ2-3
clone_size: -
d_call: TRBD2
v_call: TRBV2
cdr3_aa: CASSSILAGVVTQYF
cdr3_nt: TGTGCCAGCAGTAGTATACTAGCGGGAGTCGTTACGCAGTATTTT

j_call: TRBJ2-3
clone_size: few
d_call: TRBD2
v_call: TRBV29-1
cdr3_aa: CSVVLAGGPDTQYF
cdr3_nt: TGCAGCGTTGTCCTAGCGGGAGGGCCGGATACGCAGTATTTT

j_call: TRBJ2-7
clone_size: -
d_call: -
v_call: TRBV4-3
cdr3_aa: CASSQDTGYREQYF
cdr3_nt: TGCGCCAGCAGCCAAGATACGGGGTACCGCGAGCAGTACTTC

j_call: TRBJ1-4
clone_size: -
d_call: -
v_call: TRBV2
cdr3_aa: CASSVWSEKLFF
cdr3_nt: TGTGCCAGCAGTGTTTGGAGCGAAAAACTGTTTTTT

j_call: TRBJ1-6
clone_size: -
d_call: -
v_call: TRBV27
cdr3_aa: CASSPRQNSPLHF
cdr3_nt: TGTGCCAGCAGTCCTCGACAGAATTCACCCCTCCACTTT

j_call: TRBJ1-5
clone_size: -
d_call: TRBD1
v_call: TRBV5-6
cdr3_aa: CASSLAGGKAQPQHF
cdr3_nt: TGTGCCAGCAGCTTGGCAGGGGGCAAGGCTCAGCCCCAGCATTTT

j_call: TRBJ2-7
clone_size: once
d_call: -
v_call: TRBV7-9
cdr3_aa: CASSSSWSEQYF
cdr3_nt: TGTGCCAGCAGCTCCAGTTGGAGCGAGCAGTACTTC

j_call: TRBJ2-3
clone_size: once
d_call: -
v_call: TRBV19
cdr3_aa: CASSQGGASTDTQYF
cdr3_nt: TGTGCCAGTAGTCAAGGGGGGGCAAGCACAGATACGCAGTATTTT

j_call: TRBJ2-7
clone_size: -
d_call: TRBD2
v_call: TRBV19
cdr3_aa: CASSITSDSSYEQYF
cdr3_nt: TGTGCCAGTAGTATTACTAGCGACAGCTCCTACGAGCAGTACTTC

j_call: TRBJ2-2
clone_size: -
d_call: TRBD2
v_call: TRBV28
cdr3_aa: CASSLWLAGNYDTGELFF
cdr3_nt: TGTGCCAGCAGTTTATGGCTAGCGGGAAATTACGACACCGGGGAGCTGTTTTTT